This T cell receptor beta chain is from a study of human T cells and chemical hapten exposure. Study summary: Small pooled library volume differences chiefly drove per-sample TCR yield variation.

Study-wide results and caveats: Sensitizing to DPC left TCRs with a frequency above 1 in 1000 unaltered.

Between the trimmed V and J ends, which lost 3 bases and 5 bases, there was a span of 16 bases. Germline V gene sequence: CDR1 DFQATT, CDR2 SNEGSKA (reference sequence). CDR3 length equals 14 residues. Sequencing started from total RNA isolated from unfractionated whole blood. This clonotype occurred many times. Its antigen remains unknown. Unique molecular identifiers were linked by the library to individual cDNA molecules. Original data processing: A per-sample median of 95,638 TCRs was observed, with a range of roughly 23,224 to 700,000. TCRdb reprocessed the 5' RACE reads with MiXCR, giving one entry per CDR3 protein. These V and J calls derive from TCRdb rather than the authors' analysis. The data hold 65,000 to 95,000 distinct CDR3 sequences, with roughly 8% observed a single time.

This TCR was recovered from a male donor in good health. The rearrangement links TRBV20-1 to TRBJ1-2, with D perhaps matching TRBD1 (6 bases). In nucleotides, the CDR3 is TGCAGTGCTAGGCTACCGGGACACGAGTATGGCTACACCTTC. Amino acids: CSARLPGHEYGYTF.